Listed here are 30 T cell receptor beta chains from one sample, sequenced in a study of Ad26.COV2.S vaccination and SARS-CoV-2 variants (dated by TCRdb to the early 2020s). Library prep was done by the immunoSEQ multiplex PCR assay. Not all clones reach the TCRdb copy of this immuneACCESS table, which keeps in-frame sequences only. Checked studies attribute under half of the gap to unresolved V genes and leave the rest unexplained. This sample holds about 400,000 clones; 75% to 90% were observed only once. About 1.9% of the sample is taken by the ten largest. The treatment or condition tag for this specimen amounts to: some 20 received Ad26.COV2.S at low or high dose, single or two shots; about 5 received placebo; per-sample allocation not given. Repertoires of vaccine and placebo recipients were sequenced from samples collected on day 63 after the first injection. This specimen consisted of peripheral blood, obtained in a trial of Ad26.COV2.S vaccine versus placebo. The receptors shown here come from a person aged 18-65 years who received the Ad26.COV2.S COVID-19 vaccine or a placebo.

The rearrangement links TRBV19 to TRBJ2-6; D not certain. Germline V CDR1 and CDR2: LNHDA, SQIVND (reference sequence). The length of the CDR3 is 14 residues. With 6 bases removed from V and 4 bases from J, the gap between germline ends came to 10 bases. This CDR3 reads CASSPLGGANVLTF. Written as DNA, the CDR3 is TGTGCCAGTAGCCCGCTTGGGGGGGCCAACGTCCTGACTTTC.

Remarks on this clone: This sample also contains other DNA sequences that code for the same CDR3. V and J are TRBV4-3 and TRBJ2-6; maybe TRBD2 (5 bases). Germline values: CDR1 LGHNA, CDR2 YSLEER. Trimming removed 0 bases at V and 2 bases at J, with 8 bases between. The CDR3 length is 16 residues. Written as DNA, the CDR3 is TGCGCCAGCAGCCAAGATTCCGGGGCTGGGGCCAACGTCCTGACTTTC. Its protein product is CASSQDSGAGANVLTF.

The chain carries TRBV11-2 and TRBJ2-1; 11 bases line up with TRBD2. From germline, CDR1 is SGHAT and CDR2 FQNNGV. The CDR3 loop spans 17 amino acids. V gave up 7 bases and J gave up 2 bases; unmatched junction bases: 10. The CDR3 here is CASKITGLADPYNEQFF. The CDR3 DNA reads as TGTGCCAGCAAAATCACGGGACTAGCGGACCCCTACAATGAGCAGTTCTTC.

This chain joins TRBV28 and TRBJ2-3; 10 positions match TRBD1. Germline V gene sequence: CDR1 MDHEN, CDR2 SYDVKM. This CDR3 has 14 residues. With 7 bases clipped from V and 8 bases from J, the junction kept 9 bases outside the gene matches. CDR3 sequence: CASTPGQGIPTQYF. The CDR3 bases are TGTGCCAGCACTCCGGGACAGGGGATCCCTACGCAGTATTTT.

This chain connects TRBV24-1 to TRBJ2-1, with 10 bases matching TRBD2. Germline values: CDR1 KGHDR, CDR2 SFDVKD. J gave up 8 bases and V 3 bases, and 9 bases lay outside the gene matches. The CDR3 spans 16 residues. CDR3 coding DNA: TGTGCCACCAGTGATCTAGCGGGAGTTGACGAGGATGAGCAGTTCTTC. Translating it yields CATSDLAGVDEDEQFF.

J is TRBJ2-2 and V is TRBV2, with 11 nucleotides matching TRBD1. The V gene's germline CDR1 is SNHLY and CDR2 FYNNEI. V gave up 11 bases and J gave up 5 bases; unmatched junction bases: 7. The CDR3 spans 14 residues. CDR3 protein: CALGQGASTGELFF. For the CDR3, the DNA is TGTGCCCTTGGACAGGGGGCGTCGACCGGGGAGCTGTTTTTT.

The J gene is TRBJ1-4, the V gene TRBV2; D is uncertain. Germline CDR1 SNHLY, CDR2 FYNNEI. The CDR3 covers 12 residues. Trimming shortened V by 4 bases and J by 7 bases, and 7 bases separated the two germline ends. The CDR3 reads CASSGGGEKLFF. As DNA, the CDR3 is TGTGCCAGCAGTGGTGGCGGTGAAAAACTGTTTTTT.

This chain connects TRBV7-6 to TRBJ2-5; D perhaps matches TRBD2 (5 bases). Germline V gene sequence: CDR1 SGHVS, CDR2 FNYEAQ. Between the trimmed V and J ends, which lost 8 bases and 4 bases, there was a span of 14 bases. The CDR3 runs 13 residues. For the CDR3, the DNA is TGTGCCAGCTCCCGGGGTTGGCGAGAGACCCAGTACTTC. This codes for CASSRGWRETQYF.

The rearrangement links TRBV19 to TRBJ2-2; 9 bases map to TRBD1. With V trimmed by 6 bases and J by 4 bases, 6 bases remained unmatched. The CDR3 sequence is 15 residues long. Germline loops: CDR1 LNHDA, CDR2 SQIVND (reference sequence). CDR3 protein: CASRTGTGRTGELFF. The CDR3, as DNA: TGTGCCAGTAGGACCGGGACAGGGCGCACCGGGGAGCTGTTTTTT.

In DNA, the CDR3 is TGTGCCACCCTCCGGGGACCCCCCTACAATGAGCAGTTCTTC. Protein product: CATLRGPPYNEQFF. The chain recombines TRBV19 with TRBJ2-1; either TRBD1 or TRBD2 may supply D (5 bases each). The germline V and J ends were trimmed by 10 bases and 2 bases, with 15 bases remaining between them. The CDR3 extends over 14 amino acids. Germline V CDR1 and CDR2: LNHDA, SQIVND (reference sequence). The variable domain in full, with the rest retrieved from reference TRBV19 and TRBJ2-1, is DGGITQSPKYLFRKEGQNVTLSCEQNLNHDAMYWYRQDPGQGLRLIYYSQIVNDFQKGDIAEGYSVSREKKESFPLTVTSAQKNPTAFYLCATLRGPPYNEQFFGPGTRLTVL.

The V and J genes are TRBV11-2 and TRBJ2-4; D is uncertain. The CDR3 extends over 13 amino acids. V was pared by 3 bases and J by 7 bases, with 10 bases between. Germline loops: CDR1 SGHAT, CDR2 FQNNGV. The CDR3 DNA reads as TGTGCCAGCAGCTTCCCAAGTGGGAACATTCAGTACTTC. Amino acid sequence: CASSFPSGNIQYF.

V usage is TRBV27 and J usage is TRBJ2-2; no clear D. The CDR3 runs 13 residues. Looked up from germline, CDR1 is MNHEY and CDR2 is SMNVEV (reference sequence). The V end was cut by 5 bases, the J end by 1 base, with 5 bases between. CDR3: CASSPRNTGELFF. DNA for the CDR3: TGTGCCAGCAGTCCCCGGAACACCGGGGAGCTGTTTTTT.

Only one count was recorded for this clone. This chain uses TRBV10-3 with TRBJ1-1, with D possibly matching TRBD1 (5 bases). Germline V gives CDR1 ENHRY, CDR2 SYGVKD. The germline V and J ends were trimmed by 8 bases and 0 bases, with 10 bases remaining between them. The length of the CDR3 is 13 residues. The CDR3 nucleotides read TGTGCCATCCGGGGGGATATGAACACTGAAGCTTTCTTT. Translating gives CAIRGDMNTEAFF.

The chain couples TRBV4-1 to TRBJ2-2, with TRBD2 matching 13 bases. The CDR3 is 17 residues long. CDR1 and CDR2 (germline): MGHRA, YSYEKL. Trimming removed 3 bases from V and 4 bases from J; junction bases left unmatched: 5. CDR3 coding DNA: TGCGCCAGCAGCCATGGACTAGCGGGAGTGGTCACCGGGGAGCTGTTTTTT. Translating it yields CASSHGLAGVVTGELFF.

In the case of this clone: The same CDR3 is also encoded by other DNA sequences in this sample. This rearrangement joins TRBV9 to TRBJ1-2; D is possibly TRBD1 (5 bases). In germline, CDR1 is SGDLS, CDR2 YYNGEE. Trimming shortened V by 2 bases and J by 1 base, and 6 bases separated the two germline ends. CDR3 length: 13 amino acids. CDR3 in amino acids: CASSVDSNYGYTF. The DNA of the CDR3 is TGTGCCAGCAGCGTCGACAGTAACTATGGCTACACCTTC.

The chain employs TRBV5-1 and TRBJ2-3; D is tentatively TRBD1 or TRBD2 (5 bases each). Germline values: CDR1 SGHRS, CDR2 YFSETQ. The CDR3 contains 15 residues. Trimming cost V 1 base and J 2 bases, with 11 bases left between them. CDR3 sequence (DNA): TGCGCCAGCAGCTTGTGGGGGAGCGACACAGATACGCAGTATTTT. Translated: CASSLWGSDTDTQYF.

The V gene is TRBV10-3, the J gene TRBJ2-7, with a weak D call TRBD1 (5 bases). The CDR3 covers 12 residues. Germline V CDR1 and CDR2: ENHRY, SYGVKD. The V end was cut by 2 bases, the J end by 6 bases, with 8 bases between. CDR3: CAISEDSVEQYF. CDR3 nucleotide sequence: TGTGCCATCAGTGAGGACAGTGTCGAGCAGTACTTC.

The CDR3 sequence: CASSPRTSRGVEQYF. The CDR3 nucleotides read TGTGCCAGCAGCCCCCGGACTTCCCGGGGGGTCGAGCAGTACTTC. The V call is TRBV7-9, the J call TRBJ2-7; 7 positions agree with TRBD2. J was trimmed by 6 bases and V by 5 bases; bases with no gene match: 13. The CDR3 contains 15 residues. Germline lookup yields CDR1 SEHNR and CDR2 FQNEAQ (reference sequence).

CDR3 region: CASSAPTSGALDGELFF. CDR3 nucleotide sequence: TGTGCCAGCAGCGCCCCAACTAGCGGAGCCTTGGACGGGGAGCTGTTTTTT. The rearrangement uses TRBV7-8 and TRBJ2-2; 8 bases agree with TRBD2. The germline V gene encodes CDR1 SGHVS and CDR2 FQNEAQ. The CDR3 runs 17 residues. Trimming removed 5 bases from V and 7 bases from J; junction bases left unmatched: 15.

The CDR3 sequence: CASSPIGLGGYNEQFF. CDR3 nucleotides: TGTGCCAGCAGCCCAATCGGACTAGGTGGATACAATGAGCAGTTCTTC. The genes are TRBV7-9 and TRBJ2-1; 7 nucleotides line up with TRBD2. V was pared by 5 bases and J by 4 bases, with 11 bases of the junction left unmatched. The CDR3 loop spans 16 amino acids. Germline CDR1 is SEHNR and CDR2 is FQNEAQ (reference sequence).

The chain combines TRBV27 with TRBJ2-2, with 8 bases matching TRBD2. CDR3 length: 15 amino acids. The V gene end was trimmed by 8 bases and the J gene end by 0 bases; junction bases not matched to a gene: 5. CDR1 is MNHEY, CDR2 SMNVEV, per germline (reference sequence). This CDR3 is CASQPGLANTGELFF. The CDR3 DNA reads TGTGCCAGCCAACCGGGACTAGCGAACACCGGGGAGCTGTTTTTT.

The CDR3 bases are TGTGCCAGCAACCTGGGGGTAATTAGCACAGATACGCAGTATTTT. Translated, it gives CASNLGVISTDTQYF. The chain couples TRBV28 to TRBJ2-3; D might be TRBD1 or TRBD2, each matching 5 bases. Trimming stripped 7 bases from V and 0 bases from J, with 14 bases between. The CDR3 totals 15 residues. Per germline, CDR1 MDHEN and CDR2 SYDVKM.

The CDR3 here is CASSGMTGNTEAFF. The CDR3 DNA sequence: TGTGCCAGCAGCGGTATGACAGGGAACACTGAAGCTTTCTTT. This rearrangement joins TRBV5-4 to TRBJ1-1; tentatively, D is TRBD1 (6 bases). This CDR3 has 14 amino acids. Trimming left V 4 bases short and J 1 base short, with 11 bases between. Germline V gene data show CDR1 as SGHNT and CDR2 as YYREEE (reference sequence).

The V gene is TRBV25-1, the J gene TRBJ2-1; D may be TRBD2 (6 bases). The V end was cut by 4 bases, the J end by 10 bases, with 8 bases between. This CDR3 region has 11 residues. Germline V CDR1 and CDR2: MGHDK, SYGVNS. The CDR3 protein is CASSGGGEQFF. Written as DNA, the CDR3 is TGTGCCAGCAGTGGGGGAGGAGAGCAGTTCTTC.

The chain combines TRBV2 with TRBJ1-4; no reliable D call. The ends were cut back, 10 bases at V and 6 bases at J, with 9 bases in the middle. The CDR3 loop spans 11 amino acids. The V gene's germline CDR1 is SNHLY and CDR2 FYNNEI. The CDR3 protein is CAKLTDEKLFF. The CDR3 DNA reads TGTGCCAAACTAACAGATGAAAAACTGTTTTTT.

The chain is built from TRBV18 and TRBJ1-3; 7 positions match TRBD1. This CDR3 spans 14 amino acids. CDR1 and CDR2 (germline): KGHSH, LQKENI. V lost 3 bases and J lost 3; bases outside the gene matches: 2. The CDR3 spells CASSPGTDGNTIYF. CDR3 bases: TGTGCCAGCTCACCCGGGACAGATGGAAACACCATATATTTT.

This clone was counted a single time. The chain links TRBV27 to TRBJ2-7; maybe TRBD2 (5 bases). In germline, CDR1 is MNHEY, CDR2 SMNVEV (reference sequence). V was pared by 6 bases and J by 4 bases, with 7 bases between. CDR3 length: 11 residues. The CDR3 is CASRGLYEQYF. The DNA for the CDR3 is TGTGCCAGCAGAGGACTGTACGAGCAGTACTTC.

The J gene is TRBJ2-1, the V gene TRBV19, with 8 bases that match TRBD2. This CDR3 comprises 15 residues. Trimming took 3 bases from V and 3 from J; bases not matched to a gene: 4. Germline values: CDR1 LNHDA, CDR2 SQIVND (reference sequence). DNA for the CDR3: TGTGCCAGTAGTATGGGACTAGAGCGCTACAATGAGCAGTTCTTC. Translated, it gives CASSMGLERYNEQFF.

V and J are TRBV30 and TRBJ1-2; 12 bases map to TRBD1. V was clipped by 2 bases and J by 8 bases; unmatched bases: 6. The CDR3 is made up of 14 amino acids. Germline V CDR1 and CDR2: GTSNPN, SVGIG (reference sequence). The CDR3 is CAWSPGQGALGYTF. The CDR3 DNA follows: TGTGCCTGGAGTCCGGGACAGGGGGCATTAGGCTACACCTTC.

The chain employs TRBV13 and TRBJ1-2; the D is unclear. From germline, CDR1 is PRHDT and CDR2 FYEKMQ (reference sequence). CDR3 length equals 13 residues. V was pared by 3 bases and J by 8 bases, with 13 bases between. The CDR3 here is CASSLLDGLGYTF. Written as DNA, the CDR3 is TGTGCCAGCAGCTTGCTCGACGGGCTCGGCTACACCTTC.